The 15 T cell receptor beta chains below all came from one sample that was sequenced in a study of T cell repertoires in cytomegalovirus infection. TCRdb independently ran MiXCR on the reads; one entry per CDR3 protein. The table records over 200,000 distinct CDR3 sequences, around 15% of them present only once. Sequencing was done on a sample of PBMCs. The receptor set was obtained from a human donor in good health (CMV status not recorded). Some clones in this sample may be carry-over from other donors' samples.

This clonotype was counted ten times or more. The chain recombines TRBV7-9 with TRBJ1-1; 7 bases are shared with TRBD1. Germline CDR1 reads SEHNR; CDR2 reads FQNEAQ (reference sequence). The CDR3 consists of 15 residues. Losses at the gene ends were 5 bases for V and 6 bases for J; bases not matched to a gene: 12. CDR3 in amino acids: CASSARQGLGAEAFF. In nucleotides, the CDR3 is TGTGCCAGCAGCGCGCGACAGGGTTTGGGTGCTGAAGCTTTCTTT.

The sample holds many counts of this clonotype. The rearrangement uses TRBV7-6 and TRBJ2-7; 9 nucleotides align to TRBD1. This CDR3 is built from 15 residues. J lost 2 bases, V lost 5 bases, and 7 bases had no gene match. The germline gives CDR1 SGHVS, CDR2 FNYEAQ. The CDR3 is CASSEGQGLPYEQYV. As DNA, the CDR3 is TGTGCCAGCAGCGAGGGACAGGGTCTACCCTACGAGCAGTACGTC.

This clonotype was seen many times. V and J are TRBV4-1 and TRBJ2-5; 11 bases fit TRBD2. In germline, CDR1 is MGHRA, CDR2 YSYEKL. V trimming: 3 bases; J trimming: 3 bases; junction bases outside the gene matches: 9. The CDR3 is made up of 17 amino acids. CDR3 loop: CASSQEPGLAEEETQYF. Here the CDR3 DNA reads TGCGCCAGCAGCCAGGAACCGGGACTAGCGGAAGAAGAGACCCAGTACTTC.

This clonotype was counted many times. The CDR3 DNA reads TGCAGTGCTAGACAGGATTTAAGTGGTGGCTACACCTTC. It encodes CSARQDLSGGYTF. This sequence joins TRBV20-1 and TRBJ1-2; D is uncertain. Germline values: CDR1 DFQATT, CDR2 SNEGSKA (reference sequence). The CDR3 spans 13 residues. The V end was cut by 2 bases, the J end by 7 bases, with 14 bases between.

This clonotype was detected ten times or more. V and J are TRBV7-2 and TRBJ1-5, with TRBD1 as a possible D gene (5 bases). Germline V lookup: CDR1 SGHTA, CDR2 FQGNSA. The V gene lost 1 base and the J gene lost 7 bases, with 8 bases spanning the gap. The CDR3 totals 13 residues. The CDR3 DNA sequence: TGTGCCAGCAGCTTAGTCGGGGACCAGCCCCAGCATTTT. Translated: CASSLVGDQPQHF.

The table lists this clonotype with a few counts. The chain uses TRBV5-4 and TRBJ2-3; TRBD2 aligns across 7 bases. This CDR3 has 17 residues. V lost 0 bases and J lost 2; bases outside the gene matches: 9. CDR1 SGHNT and CDR2 YYREEE come from the germline V gene (reference sequence). Written as DNA, the CDR3 is TGTGCCAGCAGCTTGGATTCAGCGGGGTATAACACAGATACGCAGTATTTT. It yields the protein CASSLDSAGYNTDTQYF.

V gene TRBV20-1 combines with J gene TRBJ2-3, with D unclear. Looked up from germline, CDR1 is DFQATT and CDR2 is SNEGSKA (reference sequence). Trimming pared 4 bases from V and 1 base from J, leaving 6 bases between. This CDR3 contains 12 residues. CDR3 protein: CSATDRTDTQYF. CDR3 nucleotides: TGCAGTGCTACCGACCGCACAGATACGCAGTATTTT.

The chain is built from TRBV27 and TRBJ2-3; 7 bases match TRBD2. The length of the CDR3 is 16 residues. Trimming took 5 bases from V and 4 from J; bases not matched to a gene: 12. Germline CDR1 MNHEY, CDR2 SMNVEV (reference sequence). The CDR3 DNA reads as TGTGCCAGCAGTGCCCCCGCGGGGGAGGTCCCAGATACGCAGTATTTT. Protein: CASSAPAGEVPDTQYF.

This clonotype was counted many times. The chain couples TRBV7-3 to TRBJ2-3; TRBD2 matches 14 bases. J was trimmed by 3 bases and V by 2 bases; bases with no gene match: 4. This CDR3 has 17 amino acids. Germline V gene lookup returns CDR1 SGHTA and CDR2 FQGTGA. The chain's CDR3 is CASSLGLAGGRTDTQYF. The DNA of the CDR3 is TGTGCCAGCAGCTTAGGACTAGCGGGGGGCCGGACAGATACGCAGTATTTT.

This clonotype came up many times. The chain combines TRBV12-3 or TRBV12-4 with TRBJ1-5; 8 bases line up with TRBD1. The CDR3 runs 16 residues. V gave up 8 bases and J gave up 0 bases; unmatched junction bases: 9. CDR3 sequence: CASAITGGSSNQPQHF. The DNA for the CDR3 is TGTGCCAGCGCCATCACAGGGGGAAGTAGCAATCAGCCCCAGCATTTT.

In DNA, the CDR3 is TGTGCCAGCGGTCAGCTTGCTAGGGGCTACACCTTC. It is translated as CASGQLARGYTF. V is TRBV28 and J is TRBJ1-2; D not resolved. The CDR3 totals 12 residues. Germline CDR1 and CDR2: MDHEN and SYDVKM. V lost 8 bases, J lost 8 bases, and 15 bases lay in between.

This clonotype was detected ten times or more. The rearrangement links TRBV7-6 to TRBJ2-3, with 8 positions matching TRBD2. The J segment lost 2 bases and the V segment lost 5 bases, leaving 9 bases of the junction unmatched. The length of the CDR3 is 16 residues. Germline V lookup: CDR1 SGHVS, CDR2 FNYEAQ. The CDR3 DNA sequence: TGTGCCAGCAGCCCCTCCGCAGCGGGGGCCACAGATACGCAGTATTTT. Amino acid sequence: CASSPSAAGATDTQYF. The whole variable domain, remainder taken from reference TRBV7-6 and TRBJ2-3, is GAGVSQSPRYKVTKRGQDVALRCDPISGHVSLYWYRQALGQGPEFLTYFNYEAQQDKSGLPNDRFSAERPEGSISTLTIQRTEQRDSAMYRCASSPSAAGATDTQYFGPGTRLTVL.

Regarding this clonotype: Given a much more abundant clone one base away, this may be a read error. This chain's CDR3 is CATSGANVLTF. CDR3 DNA: TGTGCCACCTCTGGGGCCAACGTCCTGACTTTC. The chain couples TRBV12-3 or TRBV12-4 to TRBJ2-6; D remains unclear. The V and J ends lost 10 bases and 0 bases respectively, with 1 base between them. The length of the CDR3 is 11 residues.

This clonotype has at least ten counts. The chain uses TRBV20-1 and TRBJ2-1, with 9 bases fitting TRBD2. Germline V gene lookup returns CDR1 DFQATT and CDR2 SNEGSKA (reference sequence). This CDR3 spans 17 amino acids. J lost 0 bases, V lost 6 bases, and 12 bases had no gene match. The CDR3 spells CSATHALAGTSYNEQFF. The DNA of the CDR3 is TGCAGTGCAACCCACGCCCTAGCGGGGACCTCCTACAATGAGCAGTTCTTC.

The genes are TRBV11-2 and TRBJ1-1, with 7 bases fitting TRBD1. V lost 5 bases and J lost 0; bases outside the gene matches: 3. The CDR3 is 14 amino acids. Germline-derived CDR1 and CDR2 are SGHAT and FQNNGV. The CDR3 coding sequence is TGTGCCAGCAGCAAAGACAGGGTGAACACTGAAGCTTTCTTT. Translating gives CASSKDRVNTEAFF.